These 21 T cell receptor beta chains were all obtained from the same sample, sequenced in a study of blood T cell repertoires in COVID-19. Assay: immunoSEQ multiplex PCR; the TCRdb copy retains only in-frame clones and omits some. The sample carries roughly 130,000 clones, more than 90% recorded once. Sequences were obtained from peripheral blood. The receptors come from a man in his 60s with COVID-19, enrolled during active disease.

This chain uses TRBV5-1 with TRBJ1-1; 7 bases are a match to TRBD1. Looked up from germline, CDR1 is SGHRS and CDR2 is YFSETQ. The CDR3 consists of 14 residues. V was clipped by 1 base and J by 5 bases; unmatched bases: 5. CDR3 residues: CASSLTGAKTEAFF. CDR3 bases: TGCGCCAGCAGCTTGACAGGGGCGAAAACTGAAGCTTTCTTT.

This clone was observed a single time. The chain uses TRBV24-1 and TRBJ1-2, with TRBD1 matching 8 bases. Germline V CDR1 and CDR2: KGHDR, SFDVKD. This CDR3 region has 15 residues. J gave up 8 bases and V 4 bases, and 11 bases lay outside the gene matches. The CDR3 spells CATSDQDRVNAGYTF. CDR3 bases: TGTGCCACCAGTGACCAGGACAGGGTGAATGCCGGCTACACCTTC.

In the case of this clone: Additional DNA sequences in this sample encode the identical CDR3. The V gene is TRBV5-1, the J gene TRBJ2-7; possible D gene TRBD1, 6 bases. The germline CDR1 and CDR2 sequences are SGHRS and YFSETQ. The CDR3 extends over 14 amino acids. Trimming removed 3 bases from V and 0 bases from J, with 10 bases in between. In nucleotides, the CDR3 is TGCGCCAGCAGCTCCGGGACACCCTCCTACGAGCAGTACTTC. Translating gives CASSSGTPSYEQYF. The full variable domain, completed using reference TRBV5-1 and TRBJ2-7, is KAGVTQTPRYLIKTRGQQVTLSCSPISGHRSVSWYQQTPGQGLQFLFEYFSETQRNKGNFPGRFSGRQFSNSRSEMNVSTLELGDSALYLCASSSGTPSYEQYFGPGTRLTVT.

The chain uses TRBV14 and TRBJ2-5; 7 bases fit TRBD1. After removal of 2 bases from V and 9 bases from J, the junction contained 6 bases not matched to a gene. Germline CDR1 is SGHDN and CDR2 is FVKESK. The CDR3 totals 13 residues. CDR3 DNA sequence: TGTGCCAGCAGCCAACAGAGGGGGCTGGCCCAGTACTTC. It specifies CASSQQRGLAQYF.

The chain uses TRBV5-5 and TRBJ1-5, with TRBD1 as a possible D gene (5 bases). This CDR3 spans 14 amino acids. From germline, CDR1 is SGHKS and CDR2 YYEKEE (reference sequence). The V gene lost 3 bases and the J gene lost 5 bases, with 12 bases spanning the gap. The CDR3, as DNA: TGTGCCAGCAGCTATGAGGGAGGGGATCAGCCCCAGCATTTT. Translation: CASSYEGGDQPQHF.

This clone was counted a single time. The chain recombines TRBV19 with TRBJ2-1; 7 bases are a match to TRBD2. Trimming removed 3 bases from V and 3 bases from J; junction bases left unmatched: 2. The CDR3 spans 14 residues. The germline gives CDR1 LNHDA, CDR2 SQIVND (reference sequence). CDR3 amino acids: CASSMGTIYNEQFF. In DNA, the CDR3 is TGTGCCAGTAGTATGGGGACTATCTACAATGAGCAGTTCTTC.

The chain combines TRBV5-1 with TRBJ1-2, with no clear D. The CDR3 spans 12 residues. The V end lost 1 base, the J end lost 4 bases, and 5 bases lay between the germline ends. Germline-derived CDR1 and CDR2 are SGHRS and YFSETQ. CDR3 in DNA: TGCGCCAGCAGCTTGAGCGCCTATGGCTACACCTTC. This sequence encodes CASSLSAYGYTF.

The V gene is TRBV2, the J gene TRBJ2-3, with D tentatively TRBD1 (6 bases). This CDR3 contains 15 residues. CDR1 is SNHLY, CDR2 FYNNEI, per germline. The ends were cut back, 10 bases at V and 2 bases at J, with 19 bases in the middle. The chain's CDR3 is CATSLQGTFTDTQYF. The CDR3, as DNA: TGTGCCACCTCTCTACAGGGAACTTTCACAGATACGCAGTATTTT.

This chain links TRBV6-5 with TRBJ1-5; possibly TRBD1 for D (6 bases). Per germline, CDR1 MNHEY and CDR2 SVGAGI. This CDR3 comprises 14 residues. V was cut by 6 bases and J by 5 bases, with 14 bases left in between. DNA of the CDR3: TGTGCCAGCAGGCTAGGGGGAGTCGATCAGCCCCAGCATTTT. Its translation: CASRLGGVDQPQHF.

This clone has ten or more counts. The chain has TRBV18 and TRBJ2-7, with 7 nucleotides matching TRBD2. Losses at the gene ends were 3 bases for V and 9 bases for J; bases not matched to a gene: 5. The CDR3 sequence is 12 residues long. The V gene's germline CDR1 is KGHSH and CDR2 LQKENI. The CDR3 loop reads CASSPSGLGQYF. CDR3 DNA: TGTGCCAGCTCACCGAGCGGACTAGGGCAGTACTTC.

The CDR3 sequence: CASGRTARTDTQYF. The CDR3 DNA reads as TGCGCCAGCGGGCGGACTGCTCGCACAGATACGCAGTATTTT. The chain is built from TRBV5-1 and TRBJ2-3; possibly TRBD2 for D (5 bases). V gave up 7 bases and J gave up 1 base, with 13 bases separating them. This CDR3 spans 14 amino acids. CDR1 is SGHRS, CDR2 YFSETQ, per germline. Together with reference TRBV5-1 and TRBJ2-3, the CDR3 gives the full variable domain: KAGVTQTPRYLIKTRGQQVTLSCSPISGHRSVSWYQQTPGQGLQFLFEYFSETQRNKGNFPGRFSGRQFSNSRSEMNVSTLELGDSALYLCASGRTARTDTQYFGPGTRLTVL.

V gene TRBV2 combines with J gene TRBJ1-5; 7 nucleotides align to TRBD1. Trimming removed 6 bases from V and 3 bases from J; junction bases left unmatched: 5. This CDR3 has 14 residues. Germline V CDR1 and CDR2: SNHLY, FYNNEI. The CDR3 is CASSTTGANQPQHF. CDR3 DNA sequence: TGTGCCAGCAGCACTACAGGGGCCAATCAGCCCCAGCATTTT.

The V and J genes are TRBV5-1 and TRBJ2-2; 8 bases agree with TRBD2. The CDR3 length is 15 residues. The junction had 5 bases not matched to a gene; V was cut back by 0 bases and J by 7 bases. Per germline, CDR1 SGHRS and CDR2 YFSETQ. The DNA of the CDR3 is TGCGCCAGCAGCTTGGCAGCGGGAGTTGGCGGGGAGCTGTTTTTT. The encoded protein is CASSLAAGVGGELFF.

The rearrangement uses TRBV6-2 or TRBV6-3 and TRBJ2-7, with D tentatively TRBD2 (5 bases). The CDR3 loop spans 15 amino acids. Deletions cut 2 bases from V and 4 bases from J, with 15 bases between. In germline, CDR1 is MNHEY, CDR2 SVGEGT. CDR3 bases: TGTGCCAGCAGTTACGCGGGCAGGTACGATTACGAGCAGTACTTC. Protein sequence: CASSYAGRYDYEQYF.

V gene TRBV29-1 combines with J gene TRBJ2-7; 7 bases line up with TRBD2. Germline lookup yields CDR1 SQVTM and CDR2 ANQGSEA. The CDR3 totals 13 residues. V shed 3 bases, J shed 3 bases, and the junction held 5 bases outside the gene matches. The CDR3 reads CSVEGGRVYEQYF. In DNA, the CDR3 is TGCAGCGTTGAGGGGGGGAGGGTCTACGAGCAGTACTTC.

The V gene is TRBV11-3, the J gene TRBJ2-1, with a possible D match to TRBD2 (5 bases). The CDR3 loop spans 16 amino acids. Trimming took 4 bases from V and 0 from J, leaving 13 bases between them. CDR1 and CDR2 from the germline V gene are SGHNT and YENEEA. DNA of the CDR3: TGTGCCAGCAGCTCAAACGGGGTCGGCTCCTACAATGAGCAGTTCTTC. Protein: CASSSNGVGSYNEQFF.

The chain has TRBV29-1 and TRBJ2-2; the match to TRBD2 covers 13 bases. The trim removed 0 bases at V and 3 bases at J, leaving 4 bases unmatched. This CDR3 has 17 amino acids. Looked up from germline, CDR1 is SQVTM and CDR2 is ANQGSEA. In DNA, the CDR3 is TGCAGCGTTGAAGAAGGGACTAGCGGGATGTACACCGGGGAGCTGTTTTTT. This codes for CSVEEGTSGMYTGELFF.

This clone was seen only once. The rearrangement links TRBV29-1 to TRBJ2-2, with no clear D. V shed 5 bases and J shed 0 bases, with 4 bases lying between them. Germline CDR1 reads SQVTM; CDR2 reads ANQGSEA. This CDR3 region has 12 residues. In nucleotides, the CDR3 is TGCAGCGTTCTACCGAACACCGGGGAGCTGTTTTTT. Translated: CSVLPNTGELFF.

The chain is built from TRBV11-3 and TRBJ1-1; D call uncertain. The V end lost 1 base, the J end lost 0 bases, and 9 bases lay between the germline ends. CDR3 size: 15 residues. CDR1 SGHNT and CDR2 YENEEA come from the germline V gene. DNA of the CDR3: TGTGCCAGCAGCTTAGGTCCGGGGATGAACACTGAAGCTTTCTTT. Protein: CASSLGPGMNTEAFF.

V and J are TRBV7-2 and TRBJ1-1; 9 bases line up with TRBD1. V gave up 3 bases and J gave up 11 bases; unmatched junction bases: 1. Germline assignment: CDR1 SGHTA and CDR2 FQGNSA. The CDR3 length is 11 residues. The CDR3 loop is CASSLTGGAFF. The CDR3 DNA sequence: TGTGCCAGCAGCTTGACAGGGGGGGCTTTCTTT.

The chain links TRBV7-2 to TRBJ2-2; tentative D call: TRBD2 (5 bases). V was clipped by 1 base and J by 0 bases, with 12 bases between them. The CDR3 runs 17 residues. Germline V CDR1 and CDR2: SGHTA, FQGNSA. The CDR3 nucleotides are TGTGCCAGCAGCTTAGGGCCGGAGGCCACGAACACCGGGGAGCTGTTTTTT. Amino acid sequence: CASSLGPEATNTGELFF.